These T cell receptor beta chains were read from a single sample in a study of shared clonotypes between healthy human individuals. The data were produced by immunoSEQ multiplex PCR, yet TCRdb's version contains in-frame clones alone and is incomplete. This table has some 2,500,000 clones, roughly 90% appearing once. The sequencing sample was made of naive CD4+ T cells from PBMCs. The receptors here all came from a young man in good health. Some clones in this sample may be carry-over from other donors' samples. CDR3s include the opening cysteine and the closing phenylalanine or tryptophan. Where a row states a size, it is once, few, many or the class of an expanded clone; other rows omit it.

j_call,clone_size,v_call,cdr3_aa
TRBJ2-5,.,TRBV5-1,CASSFIQGTLQETQYF
TRBJ2-3,.,TRBV2,CASRGWQGADTQYF
TRBJ1-1,.,TRBV6-5,CAISGAGEAFF
TRBJ1-5,.,TRBV2,CASRGDNQPQHF
TRBJ2-7,.,TRBV7-8,CASSLAGGTYEQYF
TRBJ2-7,.,TRBV28,CASSSSPKGLAGGPVVYEQYF
TRBJ2-7,.,TRBV18,CASSDRVADYEQYF
TRBJ2-1,.,TRBV7-3,CASSPWTRERNEQFF
TRBJ2-7,once,TRBV7-2,CASRSPGTSGRGEQYF
TRBJ2-1,.,TRBV5-1,CASSLGQGKAYNEQFF
TRBJ1-2,.,TRBV28,CASGPDRVYGYTF
TRBJ2-6,.,TRBV12-5,CASGSGLASGANVLTF
TRBJ2-7,.,TRBV2,CASRGRSYEQYF
TRBJ2-7,.,TRBV28,CASSSLRGQYEQYF
TRBJ2-6,.,TRBV5-1,CASSVAGSSGANVLTF
TRBJ2-3,.,TRBV7-2,CASSPRGPDTQYF
TRBJ2-2,.,TRBV29-1,CSAPRRVTGELFF